These 5 T cell receptor beta chains share one sample of origin, sequenced in a study of T cell changes during pregnancy in multiple sclerosis (dated by TCRdb to between 2018 and 2021). Libraries came from the immunoSEQ multiplex PCR assay. Sourced from immuneACCESS, this table was stored by TCRdb with only in-frame sequences that have V and J called. A share of the clones is absent; for the studies checked, an unresolved V gene accounts for under half, and the remainder has no known explanation. This sample has 45,000 to 60,000 clones in its table, and roughly nine tenths of those were observed once. The ten largest clones represent under 3.5% of the sample. The sequencing here drew on CD8+ T cells from peripheral blood mononuclear cells, taken before pregnancy. The receptors derive from a female donor with multiple sclerosis, enrolled in a pregnancy study.

The gene calls are TRBV4-1 and TRBJ1-1; D may be TRBD1 (6 bases). V was trimmed by 1 base and J by 5 bases, leaving 11 bases between them. Looked up from germline, CDR1 is MGHRA and CDR2 is YSYEKL. This CDR3 is built from 14 residues. Here the CDR3 DNA reads TGCGCCAGCAGCCAAGCAGGGGAGTGGACTGAAGCTTTCTTT. It codes for CASSQAGEWTEAFF.

The V call is TRBV11-3, the J call TRBJ2-1; D is possibly TRBD1 (6 bases). The CDR3 covers 17 residues. Germline V CDR1 and CDR2: SGHNT, YENEEA. Trimming stripped 5 bases from V and 5 bases from J, with 22 bases between. In nucleotides, the CDR3 is TGTGCCAGCAGCCAGGGGCCGGCACAACAAGTGAACAATGAGCAGTTCTTC. Residues: CASSQGPAQQVNNEQFF.

The J gene is TRBJ1-5, the V gene TRBV13; 7 bases agree with TRBD1. Germline values: CDR1 PRHDT, CDR2 FYEKMQ (reference sequence). The CDR3 has 15 amino acids. Germline trimming cut 4 bases from V and 4 bases from J; bases unmatched to any gene: 7. The CDR3 loop is CASSSSNRGNQPQHF. DNA for the CDR3: TGTGCCAGCAGCTCGAGTAACAGGGGAAATCAGCCCCAGCATTTT.

The V and J genes are TRBV27 and TRBJ1-5; 8 bases map to TRBD1. Germline CDR1 MNHEY, CDR2 SMNVEV (reference sequence). V shed 4 bases, J shed 7 bases, and the junction held 3 bases outside the gene matches. The CDR3 length is 13 residues. The CDR3 spells CASSSTGAQPQHF. The CDR3 DNA sequence: TGTGCCAGCAGTTCGACAGGGGCCCAGCCCCAGCATTTT.

This clone was counted a few times. The chain links TRBV4-1 to TRBJ2-7; TRBD2 agrees at 11 bases. From germline, CDR1 is MGHRA and CDR2 YSYEKL. CDR3 size: 18 residues. V shed 0 bases and J 2 bases; nucleotides not matched to a gene: 9. The CDR3 DNA is TGCGCCAGCAGCCAAGACCCTACTCTAGCGGGGGGTACCTACGAGCAGTACTTC. This gives the protein CASSQDPTLAGGTYEQYF.